The entry below gives a single TCR beta chain sequence along with its context. Its cognate antigen is unknown. PCR employed 60 Vbeta and 13 Jbeta primers. Here immunoSEQ multiplex PCR was the method, and the copy in TCRdb shows in-frame clones only, minus some. The table lists fewer than 150,000 clones, over 70% of them singletons. The data originate from a study of cytomegalovirus exposure and HLA in healthy donors. Study overall: An early release of data contained about 85 million unique TCRs, which came from HLA-typed donors. Findings of the study overall: In a later analysis, 15,000 to 20,000 TCR beta sequences were associated with HLA alleles at 0.05 false discovery rate. The study flagged roughly 160 TCR beta chains as cytomegalovirus-associated.

The V segment lost 3 bases and the J segment 5 bases; nucleotides outside the gene matches: 9. The CDR3 is 15 residues long. The germline CDR1 and CDR2 sequences are LNHDA and SQIVND (reference sequence). Material: PBMCs. The TCR originated in a woman between 40 and 50 years old in good health and CMV-seropositive. The V call is TRBV19, the J call TRBJ1-2; 7 bases line up with TRBD1. The CDR3: CASSMQSGGRYGYTF. The CDR3 DNA follows: TGTGCCAGTAGTATGCAGTCAGGGGGACGGTATGGCTACACCTTC.